This TCR beta chain was documented in a study of STAT3 mutations in large granular lymphocyte leukemia. In regard to this clone: Its antigen remains unknown.

Produced via immunoSEQ multiplex PCR; TCRdb's table is partial and in-frame only. The sample lists about 16,000 clones; about 83% were seen once. The V gene end was trimmed by 6 bases and the J gene end by 0 bases; junction bases not matched to a gene: 8. Germline assignment: CDR1 MNHEY and CDR2 SMNVEV (reference sequence). The CDR3 loop spans 16 amino acids. Broader study findings: Every T-cell large granular lymphocyte leukemia patient had at least one immunodominant TCR beta clonotype.

The source is a man aged 50-59 years with T-cell large granular lymphocyte leukemia. Some clones in this sample may be carry-over from other donors' samples. Sequenced: peripheral blood mononuclear cells. The rearrangement links TRBV27 to TRBJ2-7; 10 nucleotides line up with TRBD2. CDR3 in DNA: TGTGCCAGCAGGCCGGGACTAGCGCATGACTCCTACGAGCAGTACTTC. It translates to CASRPGLAHDSYEQYF.